This T cell receptor (beta chain) stems from a study of T cell repertoires in cytomegalovirus infection. TCRdb reprocessed the reads with MiXCR, giving one entry per CDR3 protein. Among about 460,000 distinct CDR3 sequences, around 11% were seen once, and the ten largest hold about 10%. Trimming left V 1 base short and J 6 bases short, with 10 bases between. The germline V gene encodes CDR1 SGHVS and CDR2 FNYEAQ. The CDR3 loop spans 13 amino acids. This clonotype was seen ten or more times. This receptor was identified in a human donor in good health (CMV status not recorded). Some clones in this sample may be carry-over from other donors' samples. Sample: PBMCs. This chain connects TRBV7-6 to TRBJ2-7; D is ambiguous. The chain's CDR3 is CASSLGAGSEQYF. The CDR3, as DNA: TGTGCCAGCAGCTTAGGCGCCGGATCCGAGCAGTACTTC.